A selection of T cell receptor beta chains follows, all from one sample in a study of cytomegalovirus exposure and HLA in healthy donors. Method: immunoSEQ multiplex PCR; TCRdb's copy keeps in-frame clones and lacks some. The data hold under 200,000 clones, with roughly 85% observed a single time. Input material: PBMCs. These receptors all come from a woman aged 25 to 39 in good health and CMV-seronegative. The CDR3 runs from the conserved cysteine through the conserved F or W. Fields, in order: CDR3 protein, D gene, V gene, J gene. The D gene is left open where the match is weak.

CASSQGDRGSSYEQYF	TRBD1	TRBV4-1	TRBJ2-7
CASSQEALTTNYGYTF	NA	TRBV4-1	TRBJ1-2
CASSWGPEGYTGELFF	NA	TRBV5-1	TRBJ2-2
CASSLGRRGEQYF	NA	TRBV14	TRBJ2-7
CASSSARLGGDSNQPQHF	NA	TRBV7-8	TRBJ1-5
CASSQRTGGNSDTQYF	TRBD1	TRBV4-1	TRBJ2-3
CASSGGGSYNEQFF	TRBD2	TRBV19	TRBJ2-1
CASSPPDTEAFF	NA	TRBV19	TRBJ1-1
CAWRPKAGFVGELFF	NA	TRBV30	TRBJ2-2
CASSESGGVRRDTQYF	NA	TRBV10-1	TRBJ2-3
CASSPTGLNGYTF	NA	TRBV7-3	TRBJ1-2
CATSSRDTSSTDTQYF	NA	TRBV15	TRBJ2-3
CASSQDPRGGYGYTF	NA	TRBV4-3	TRBJ1-2
CASSLASGSVETQYF	TRBD2	TRBV5-1	TRBJ2-5
CSGVANYGYTF	NA	TRBV20-1	TRBJ1-2
CASTETSLNTEAFF	NA	TRBV5-8	TRBJ1-1
CASRRLAGDSYEQYF	TRBD2	TRBV27	TRBJ2-7
CASSPPSTIYF	NA	TRBV7-2	TRBJ1-3
CASRREGRAINYGYTF	NA	TRBV7-8	TRBJ1-2
CASSPTGVSNQPQHF	NA	TRBV18	TRBJ1-5
CASRKGEGRREKLFF	NA	TRBV21-1	TRBJ1-4
CASSLTPNLNQPQHF	NA	TRBV27	TRBJ1-5
CASSPGGANYGYTF	NA	TRBV5-4	TRBJ1-2
CASSLQGSNTGELFF	NA	TRBV11-2	TRBJ2-2
CATSTHPTAKVPQYF	NA	TRBV15	TRBJ2-3
CASRPPGQAFEQYF	TRBD1	TRBV27	NA
CASSPRDSHGELFF	NA	TRBV7-9	TRBJ2-2
CASSLTSSLYGYTF	NA	TRBV19	TRBJ1-2
CASSLSGLKTQYF	NA	TRBV5-1	TRBJ2-5
CASSLNRGGLDGYTF	TRBD1	TRBV7-6	TRBJ1-2
CASSLSYPPEAFF	NA	TRBV28	TRBJ1-1
CASSMGYGERNQPQHF	NA	TRBV19	TRBJ1-5
CSAPDIHGYTF	NA	TRBV20-1	TRBJ1-2
CASSPDRVRNTEAFF	TRBD1	TRBV6-5	TRBJ1-1
CASSDRVANEKLFF	TRBD1	TRBV18	TRBJ1-4
CASSLVVRENEQYF	NA	TRBV7-2	TRBJ2-7
CASSHRLDNEQFF	NA	TRBV4-3	TRBJ2-1
CASSYGGTGSWGQYF	TRBD1	TRBV6-5	TRBJ2-5
CASSLPGGTGVTEAFF	NA	TRBV5-1	TRBJ1-1
CASSFVRGRNTEAFF	NA	TRBV7-9	TRBJ1-1
CASSVPTGSPFSEQFF	NA	TRBV2	TRBJ2-1
CASSAGQGYEQYF	TRBD1	TRBV18	TRBJ2-7